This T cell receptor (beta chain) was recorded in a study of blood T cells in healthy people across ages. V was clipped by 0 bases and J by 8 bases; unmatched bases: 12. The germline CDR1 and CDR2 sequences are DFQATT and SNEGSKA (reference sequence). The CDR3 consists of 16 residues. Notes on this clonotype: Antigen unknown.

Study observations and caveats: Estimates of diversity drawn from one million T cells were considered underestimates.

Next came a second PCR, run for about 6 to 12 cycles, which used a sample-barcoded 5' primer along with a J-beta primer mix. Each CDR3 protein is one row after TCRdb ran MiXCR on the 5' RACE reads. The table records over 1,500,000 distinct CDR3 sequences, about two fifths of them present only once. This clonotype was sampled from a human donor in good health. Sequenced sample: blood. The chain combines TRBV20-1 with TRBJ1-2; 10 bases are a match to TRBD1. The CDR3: CSAREPGQGLTEGYTF. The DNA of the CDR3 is TGCAGTGCTAGAGAACCGGGACAGGGGCTTACGGAAGGCTACACCTTC.